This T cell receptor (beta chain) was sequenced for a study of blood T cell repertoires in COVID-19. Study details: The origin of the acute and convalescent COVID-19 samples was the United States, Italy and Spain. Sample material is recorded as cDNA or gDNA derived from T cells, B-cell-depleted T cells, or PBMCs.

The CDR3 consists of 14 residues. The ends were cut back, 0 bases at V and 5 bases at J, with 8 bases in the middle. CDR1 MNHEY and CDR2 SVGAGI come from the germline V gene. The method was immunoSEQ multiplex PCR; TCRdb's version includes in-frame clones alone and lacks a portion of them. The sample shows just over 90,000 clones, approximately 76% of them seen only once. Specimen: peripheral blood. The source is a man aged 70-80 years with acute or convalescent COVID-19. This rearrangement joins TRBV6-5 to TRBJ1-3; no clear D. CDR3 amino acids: CASSYSTERNTIYF. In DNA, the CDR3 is TGTGCCAGCAGTTACTCAACAGAGAGAAACACCATATATTTT.